This record covers a single T cell receptor beta chain. The data belong to a study of blood T cell repertoires in COVID-19. Study-wide context: Some COVID-19 samples were acute and others convalescent; all came from the United States, Italy and Spain. Sample material is recorded as cDNA or gDNA derived from T cells, B-cell-depleted T cells, or PBMCs.

Under the authors' procedure: Reference gene primer amplification yielded estimated nucleated cell counts. TCRdb's copy holds only in-frame clones and misses some; the assay was immunoSEQ multiplex PCR. D and trimming come from the DNA, and the V and J calls and clone size come from that table. The table has about 140,000 clones, around 80% seen once; the top ten hold around 13%. The TCR comes from a man older than 75 with acute or convalescent COVID-19. Sample: peripheral blood.

The CDR3 DNA is TGTGCCAGCAGACTCCCGGGACAGGAAAAACTGTTTTTT. Amino acid sequence: CASRLPGQEKLFF. This chain connects TRBV6-6 to TRBJ1-4; 7 bases agree with TRBD1. Trimming removed 6 bases from V and 8 bases from J; junction bases left unmatched: 6. Germline CDR1 and CDR2: MNHNY and SVGAGI (reference sequence). The CDR3 consists of 13 residues.